This T cell receptor (beta chain) stems from a study of shared clonotypes between healthy human individuals. Study outcomes and limitations: Estimated richness values were generally larger in naive subsets than in memory subsets.

Replicate PCRs from sorted subsets contained roughly 220 ng DNA, which is 29,000 or so T cell genomes. The table came from immunoSEQ multiplex PCR; TCRdb's copy has only in-frame clones and leaves some out. Altogether under 1,100,000 clones are present, more than 65% being singletons, with the ten largest covering roughly 1.5%. CDR3 length equals 13 residues. Germline loops: CDR1 SNHLY, CDR2 FYNNEI. Trimming took 6 bases from V and 1 from J, leaving 9 bases between them. Donors were healthy HIV-negative adults without recent acute infections or vaccinations. From CD4+ cells came CD45RA+ naive and CD45RA-negative memory subsets. Points on this clone: Its antigen is currently unknown.

The chain joins TRBV2 to TRBJ1-1, with D maybe TRBD1 (5 bases). The clonotype originates from a man between 18 and 29 years old in good health. The sequenced sample was memory CD4+ T cells sorted from blood. The subset here: CD45RA-negative fraction. The CDR3 is CASRDTGNTEAFF. DNA of the CDR3: TGTGCCAGCAGAGACACAGGGAACACTGAAGCTTTCTTT.